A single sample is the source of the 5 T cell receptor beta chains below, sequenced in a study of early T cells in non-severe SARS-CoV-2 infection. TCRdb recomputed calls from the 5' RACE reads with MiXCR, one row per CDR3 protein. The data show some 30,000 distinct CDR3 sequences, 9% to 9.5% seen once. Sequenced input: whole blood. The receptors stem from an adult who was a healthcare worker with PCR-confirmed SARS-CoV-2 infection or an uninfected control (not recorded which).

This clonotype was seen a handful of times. The CDR3 DNA reads TGTGCCAGCAGTCGGGACAGGGCCATGAACACTGAAGCTTTCTTT. Translating it yields CASSRDRAMNTEAFF. This chain uses TRBV3-1 with TRBJ1-1; 9 bases fit TRBD1. V lost 6 bases and J lost 0; bases outside the gene matches: 5. This CDR3 has 15 residues. Germline V gives CDR1 LGHDT, CDR2 YNNKEL (reference sequence).

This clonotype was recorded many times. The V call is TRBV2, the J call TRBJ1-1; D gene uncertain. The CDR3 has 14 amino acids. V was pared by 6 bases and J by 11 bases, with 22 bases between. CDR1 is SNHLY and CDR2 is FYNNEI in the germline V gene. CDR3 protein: CASSPRVRQSYAFF. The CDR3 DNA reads TGTGCCAGCAGCCCTAGGGTTCGTCAATCGTATGCTTTCTTT.

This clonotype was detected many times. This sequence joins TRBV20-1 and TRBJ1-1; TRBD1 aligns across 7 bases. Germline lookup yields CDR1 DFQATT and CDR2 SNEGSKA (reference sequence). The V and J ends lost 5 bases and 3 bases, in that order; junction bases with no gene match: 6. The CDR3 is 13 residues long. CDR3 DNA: TGCAGTGCTTTTCCCCAGGGGGACACTGAAGCTTTCTTT. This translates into CSAFPQGDTEAFF.

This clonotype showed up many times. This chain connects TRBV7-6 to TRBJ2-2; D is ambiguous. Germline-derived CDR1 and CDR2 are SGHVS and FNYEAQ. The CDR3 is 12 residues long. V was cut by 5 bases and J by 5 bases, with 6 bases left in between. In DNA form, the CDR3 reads TGTGCCAGCAGCGCGCAAACCGGGGAGCTGTTTTTT. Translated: CASSAQTGELFF.

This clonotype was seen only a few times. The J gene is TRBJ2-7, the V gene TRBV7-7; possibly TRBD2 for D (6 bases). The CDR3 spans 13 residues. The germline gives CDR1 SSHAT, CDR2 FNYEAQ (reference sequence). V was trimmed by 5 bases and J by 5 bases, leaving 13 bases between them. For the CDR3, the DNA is TGTGCCAGCAGCCCGAATCCGGGGGACGAGCAGTACTTC. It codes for CASSPNPGDEQYF.